The entry below gives a single TCR beta chain sequence along with its context. What it binds is not known. A second about 6 to 11 cycle PCR used barcoded and J-beta primers. Every single cDNA molecule received a tag from a template-switch adaptor with 12 random nucleotides. TCRdb itself ran the 5' RACE reads through MiXCR, one entry per CDR3 protein. The sample lists about 680,000 distinct CDR3 sequences, around 48% occurring once. This sample was taken from a study of blood T cells in healthy people across ages. Study-level points and caveats: The recorded TCR beta diversity per million T cells decreased in a roughly linear manner with age. Aged donors had fewer naive CD4+ cells and lower diversity than long-lived donors.

The V end was cut by 6 bases, the J end by 4 bases, with 6 bases between. This CDR3 comprises 11 residues. This sequence originates from a woman aged 55-75 years in good health. The chain employs TRBV12-3 or TRBV12-4 and TRBJ1-2, with D uncertain. Sequenced sample: blood. Written as DNA, the CDR3 is TGTGCCAGCAGCAGAAGCTATGGCTACACCTTC. Encoded protein: CASSRSYGYTF.